This entry lists 28 T cell receptor beta chains sequenced from one sample in a study of vaccination and CD4 T cells after COVID-19. The antigens of these receptors remain unknown. As for treatment: approximately nine-day PBMC culture with coronavirus spike peptide pools or control peptides (ViraFEST assay). The Oncomine TCR Beta short-read assay sequenced DNA from cultured CD4+ T cells. TCRdb independently ran MiXCR on the PCR reads; one entry per CDR3 protein. The repertoire has some 14,000 distinct CDR3 sequences, 50% to 75% of them found once; the top ten carry 14%. Specimen: CD4+ T cells from blood, cultured in vitro. All receptors derive from a human donor who had recovered from COVID-19.

In this sample, this clonotype turned up once. This chain uses TRBV20-1 with TRBJ1-5, with TRBD1 matching 8 bases. The CDR3 is 13 amino acids. V lost 3 bases and J lost 7; bases outside the gene matches: 5. The germline gives CDR1 DFQATT, CDR2 SNEGSKA (reference sequence). The CDR3, as DNA: TGCAGTGCTAGTAGACAGGGGAGGCAGCCCCAGCATTTT. Protein product: CSASRQGRQPQHF.

CDR3 protein: CASRRGTGRDGYTF. DNA of the CDR3: TGTGCCAGCAGGAGGGGCACGGGAAGGGATGGCTACACCTTC. The chain is built from TRBV6-1 and TRBJ1-2; tentative D call: TRBD1 (5 bases). The CDR3 is made up of 14 amino acids. Between the trimmed V and J ends, which lost 6 bases and 6 bases, there was a span of 17 bases. Per the germline V gene, CDR1 is MNHNS and CDR2 is SASEGT.

The gene calls are TRBV27 and TRBJ2-7; TRBD2 matches 12 bases. CDR1 and CDR2 (germline): MNHEY, SMNVEV (reference sequence). The CDR3 runs to 15 residues. V trimming: 6 bases; J trimming: 1 base; junction bases outside the gene matches: 4. The CDR3: CASRELAGGSYEQYF. DNA of the CDR3: TGTGCCAGCAGGGAACTAGCGGGAGGATCCTACGAGCAGTACTTC.

The table lists this clonotype with a few counts. The chain employs TRBV24-1 and TRBJ2-3, with D tentatively TRBD2 (6 bases). The germline V gene has CDR1 KGHDR and CDR2 SFDVKD. The ends were cut back, 9 bases at V and 2 bases at J, with 8 bases in the middle. This CDR3 spans 12 amino acids. The CDR3 loop is CATGGNTDTQYF. CDR3 DNA sequence: TGTGCCACCGGGGGGAACACAGATACGCAGTATTTT.

This chain uses TRBV20-1 with TRBJ1-2, with TRBD1 matching 8 bases. Germline V lookup: CDR1 DFQATT, CDR2 SNEGSKA (reference sequence). The CDR3 has 17 residues. The V and J ends lost 1 base and 4 bases, in that order; junction bases with no gene match: 14. The CDR3 protein is CSARGEDRERLGYGYTF. In DNA, the CDR3 is TGCAGTGCTAGAGGGGAGGACAGGGAGCGGCTGGGCTATGGCTACACCTTC.

This clonotype occurred once. The chain is built from TRBV14 and TRBJ1-1; tentative D call: TRBD1 (6 bases). This CDR3 comprises 13 residues. The germline V and J ends were trimmed by 3 bases and 1 base, with 6 bases remaining between them. The germline V gene has CDR1 SGHDN and CDR2 FVKESK. Written as DNA, the CDR3 is TGTGCCAGCAGCCAGGGACAGAACACTGAAGCTTTCTTT. It yields the protein CASSQGQNTEAFF.

The J gene is TRBJ2-2, the V gene TRBV7-3; D ambiguous. The ends were cut back, 5 bases at V and 6 bases at J, with 10 bases in the middle. The CDR3 is 13 residues long. Germline CDR1 reads SGHTA; CDR2 reads FQGTGA. CDR3 coding DNA: TGTGCCAGCAGCACCCGTTCGGCCGGGGAGCTGTTTTTT. Protein product: CASSTRSAGELFF.

This clonotype was picked up a small number of times. The chain recombines TRBV20-1 with TRBJ1-1, with 9 bases aligning to TRBD1. The CDR3 spans 13 residues. Germline V gene data show CDR1 as DFQATT and CDR2 as SNEGSKA (reference sequence). After removal of 7 bases from V and 6 bases from J, the junction contained 9 bases not matched to a gene. CDR3 in DNA: TGCAGTGAAGCCGGGACAGGGACTGCTGAAGCTTTCTTT. It encodes CSEAGTGTAEAFF.

V gene TRBV20-1 combines with J gene TRBJ2-3, with 7 bases lining up with TRBD1. Germline V CDR1 and CDR2: DFQATT, SNEGSKA (reference sequence). The CDR3 has 14 amino acids. With V trimmed by 3 bases and J by 2 bases, 5 bases remained unmatched. The CDR3 DNA reads TGCAGTGCTAGGACAGGGTCCGACACAGATACGCAGTATTTT. Protein sequence: CSARTGSDTDTQYF.

The chain joins TRBV15 to TRBJ2-1, with no clear D. The CDR3 has 12 amino acids. Germline values: CDR1 LNHNV, CDR2 YYDKDF (reference sequence). With 1 base removed from V and 4 bases from J, the gap between germline ends came to 2 bases. The CDR3 DNA follows: TGTGCCACCAGCAGAGGATACAATGAGCAGTTCTTC. Residues: CATSRGYNEQFF.

The gene calls are TRBV6-1 and TRBJ2-3, with a tentative D call TRBD1 (5 bases). V dropped 8 bases and J dropped 0 bases, with 15 bases sitting between them. This CDR3 has 15 residues. CDR1 and CDR2 (germline): MNHNS, SASEGT. CDR3 amino acids: CASSNWAGSTDTQYF. CDR3 sequence (DNA): TGTGCCAGCTCCAACTGGGCAGGGAGCACAGATACGCAGTATTTT.

This clonotype was detected a few times. The V and J genes are TRBV19 and TRBJ2-3; 12 nucleotides match TRBD2. CDR3 length: 14 amino acids. Trimming cost V 6 bases and J 6 bases; bases outside gene matches: 4. Germline CDR1 LNHDA, CDR2 SQIVND (reference sequence). DNA for the CDR3: TGTGCCAGTAGGACTAGCGGGAGAGGGGATACGCAGTATTTT. This codes for CASRTSGRGDTQYF.

Only one count was recorded for this clonotype. This chain uses TRBV20-1 with TRBJ1-1, with 9 bases fitting TRBD1. V was pared by 8 bases and J by 3 bases, with 7 bases of the junction left unmatched. This CDR3 has 13 residues. Per the germline V gene, CDR1 is DFQATT and CDR2 is SNEGSKA (reference sequence). CDR3 coding DNA: TGCAGTACCTACAGGGGGCAGGACACTGAAGCTTTCTTT. This sequence encodes CSTYRGQDTEAFF.

The chain employs TRBV6-1 and TRBJ1-1; no clear D. The CDR3 has 13 residues. Germline CDR1 reads MNHNS; CDR2 reads SASEGT. Trimming took 6 bases from V and 5 from J, leaving 13 bases between them. The CDR3 is CASSPNGRTEAFF. In nucleotides, the CDR3 is TGTGCCAGCAGCCCCAATGGAAGGACTGAAGCTTTCTTT.

The gene calls are TRBV15 and TRBJ2-7, with D possibly being TRBD1 (6 bases). The CDR3 contains 12 residues. Trimming took off 0 bases at V and 11 bases at J, with 11 bases between the two ends. The V gene's germline CDR1 is LNHNV and CDR2 YYDKDF (reference sequence). The CDR3 coding sequence is TGTGCCACCAGCAGAGATGAGGGGGAAGAGTACTTC. Translation gives CATSRDEGEEYF.

The rearrangement joins TRBV20-1 to TRBJ2-7; 8 bases fit TRBD1. This CDR3 contains 13 residues. V trimming: 7 bases; J trimming: 1 base; junction bases outside the gene matches: 6. CDR1 and CDR2 from the germline V gene are DFQATT and SNEGSKA (reference sequence). CDR3 loop: CSVGDRQSYEQYF. As DNA, the CDR3 is TGCAGTGTGGGGGACAGGCAATCCTACGAGCAGTACTTC.

The chain combines TRBV9 with TRBJ2-3; D gene uncertain. Germline values: CDR1 SGDLS, CDR2 YYNGEE. V lost 3 bases and J lost 2, with 13 bases in between. CDR3 length: 15 amino acids. The CDR3 here is CASSGLGTTTDTQYF. CDR3 bases: TGTGCCAGCAGCGGGCTCGGCACAACCACAGATACGCAGTATTTT.

This clonotype was counted only a few times. The chain employs TRBV27 and TRBJ1-2; weak D call: TRBD1 (5 bases). The CDR3 totals 15 residues. Trimming left V 3 bases short and J 7 bases short, with 18 bases between. The germline V gene encodes CDR1 MNHEY and CDR2 SMNVEV (reference sequence). The CDR3 loop is CASSLGLGDPSGYTF. CDR3 coding DNA: TGTGCCAGCAGTTTGGGGTTAGGGGATCCCTCTGGCTACACCTTC.

This rearrangement joins TRBV6-4 to TRBJ2-7; TRBD2 matches 14 bases. CDR3 length: 14 amino acids. The germline V gene encodes CDR1 MRHNA and CDR2 SNTAGT. With 2 bases clipped from V and 6 bases from J, the junction kept 0 bases outside the gene matches. CDR3: CASSDGTSGSEQYF. The DNA for the CDR3 is TGTGCCAGCAGTGACGGGACTAGCGGGAGCGAGCAGTACTTC.

This clonotype has just one count. The V gene is TRBV20-1, the J gene TRBJ1-1, with D possibly being TRBD1 (5 bases). This CDR3 is 13 amino acids long. CDR1 is DFQATT and CDR2 is SNEGSKA in the germline V gene (reference sequence). Trimming removed 4 bases from V and 3 bases from J, with 12 bases in between. The CDR3 DNA sequence: TGCAGTGCTATTTTTTCGGGGGACACTGAAGCTTTCTTT. Translation gives CSAIFSGDTEAFF.

The chain recombines TRBV20-1 with TRBJ2-7; 10 bases are shared with TRBD2. V shed 3 bases, J shed 6 bases, and the junction held 2 bases outside the gene matches. CDR1 DFQATT and CDR2 SNEGSKA come from the germline V gene (reference sequence). The CDR3 extends over 12 amino acids. The CDR3 is CSARRLAGEQYF. The CDR3 DNA sequence: TGCAGTGCTAGGCGACTAGCGGGCGAGCAGTACTTC.

The table lists this clonotype with a few counts. CDR3 in amino acids: CASSATSYAETQYF. CDR3 coding DNA: TGCGCCAGCAGCGCAACCAGTTATGCCGAGACCCAGTACTTC. The chain recombines TRBV4-1 with TRBJ2-5; D is undetermined. This CDR3 comprises 14 residues. V was cut by 5 bases and J by 5 bases, with 15 bases left in between. The germline V gene has CDR1 MGHRA and CDR2 YSYEKL.

The chain joins TRBV15 to TRBJ1-5; D gene uncertain. The CDR3 extends over 14 amino acids. Trimming shortened V by 0 bases and J by 5 bases, and 8 bases separated the two germline ends. Germline loops: CDR1 LNHNV, CDR2 YYDKDF (reference sequence). The CDR3 DNA follows: TGTGCCACCAGCAGAGATTTGACGGATCAGCCCCAGCATTTT. Amino acid sequence: CATSRDLTDQPQHF. The variable domain in full, with the rest retrieved from reference TRBV15 and TRBJ1-5, is DAMVIQNPRYQVTQFGKPVTLSCSQTLNHNVMYWYQQKSSQAPKLLFHYYDKDFNNEADTPDNFQSRRPNTSFCFLDIRSPGLGDTAMYLCATSRDLTDQPQHFGDGTRLSIL.

The chain carries TRBV20-1 and TRBJ2-4; D possibly matches TRBD1 or TRBD2 (5 bases each). Germline V gene lookup returns CDR1 DFQATT and CDR2 SNEGSKA (reference sequence). The CDR3 loop spans 12 amino acids. Between the trimmed V and J ends, which lost 6 bases and 6 bases, there was a span of 12 bases. CDR3 bases: TGCAGTGCAACCGGGGACGGAAACATTCAGTACTTC. Protein: CSATGDGNIQYF.

The chain has TRBV6-1 and TRBJ1-4; D not certain. Germline assignment: CDR1 MNHNS and CDR2 SASEGT. The length of the CDR3 is 13 residues. V lost 6 bases and J 5 bases, leaving 10 bases between the germline ends. The CDR3: CASRSAVNEKLFF. Written as DNA, the CDR3 is TGTGCCAGCAGATCCGCTGTAAATGAAAAACTGTTTTTT.

The chain links TRBV6-1 to TRBJ2-1, with 8 bases matching TRBD2. Per the germline V gene, CDR1 is MNHNS and CDR2 is SASEGT. Unmatched junction bases numbered 0, after V lost 2 bases and J lost 0 bases. This CDR3 spans 15 amino acids. The DNA for the CDR3 is TGTGCCAGCAGTGAACTAGCGGGCTCCTACAATGAGCAGTTCTTC. This encodes CASSELAGSYNEQFF.

The chain carries TRBV20-1 and TRBJ2-2, with D possibly being TRBD2 (5 bases). The germline CDR1 and CDR2 sequences are DFQATT and SNEGSKA (reference sequence). Trimming removed 1 base at V and 4 bases at J, with 13 bases between. CDR3 length: 15 amino acids. The CDR3 is CSARVSSPSTGELFF. The CDR3 DNA reads TGCAGTGCTAGAGTCTCTAGCCCCAGCACCGGGGAGCTGTTTTTT.

V usage is TRBV6-5 and J usage is TRBJ2-1, with 13 bases aligning to TRBD2. CDR1 MNHEY and CDR2 SVGAGI come from the germline V gene. Trimming removed 4 bases from V and 7 bases from J; junction bases left unmatched: 10. The CDR3 length is 17 residues. The CDR3 nucleotides read TGTGCCAGCAGTTCGGGACTAGCGGGGACCCTTGGGAATGAGCAGTTCTTC. It is translated as CASSSGLAGTLGNEQFF.